Below are 29 T cell receptor beta chains sequenced from a single sample in a study of OX40 agonist ivuxolimab in advanced cancers. Generated by immunoSEQ multiplex PCR, the TCRdb table keeps only in-frame clones and is missing some. Of 90,000 to 120,000 clones in the sample, about nine tenths were seen once. Specimen: CD4+ or CD8+ T cells sorted from blood, collected in a trial of the OX40 agonist ivuxolimab. Source of these receptors: an adult with an advanced solid tumor such as melanoma, head and neck, liver or kidney cancer.

The chain employs TRBV9 and TRBJ2-1; 11 nucleotides match TRBD2. Trimming at V came to 4 bases and at J to 6 bases, leaving 6 bases not matched to a gene. The V gene's germline CDR1 is SGDLS and CDR2 YYNGEE. The CDR3 has 15 residues. CDR3 sequence: CASSRLAGQGNEQFF. CDR3 DNA sequence: TGTGCCAGCAGCAGACTAGCGGGACAAGGCAATGAGCAGTTCTTC.

The chain is built from TRBV7-2 and TRBJ2-3; 12 nucleotides align to TRBD2. Trimming at V came to 1 base and at J to 4 bases, leaving 3 bases not matched to a gene. Germline CDR1 and CDR2: SGHTA and FQGNSA. This CDR3 contains 16 residues. CDR3 DNA: TGTGCCAGCAGCTTAGTGCTAGCGGGAGGGCCAGATACGCAGTATTTT. It yields the protein CASSLVLAGGPDTQYF. Drawing the rest from reference TRBV7-2 and TRBJ2-3, the complete variable domain is GAGVSQSPSNKVTEKGKDVELRCDPISGHTALYWYRQSLGQGLEFLIYFQGNSAPDKSGLPSDRFSAERTGGSVSTLTIQRTQQEDSAVYLCASSLVLAGGPDTQYFGPGTRLTVL.

The genes are TRBV19 and TRBJ1-3; D remains ambiguous. There are 13 residues in the CDR3. Germline lookup yields CDR1 LNHDA and CDR2 SQIVND (reference sequence). V shed 5 bases and J shed 3 bases, with 8 bases lying between them. CDR3 bases: TGTGCCAGTAGTCCAACGGATGGAAACACCATATATTTT. The encoded protein is CASSPTDGNTIYF.

CDR3 in amino acids: CASSSGGRETQYF. Here the CDR3 DNA reads TGTGCCAGCAGCTCAGGGGGCAGGGAGACCCAGTACTTC. The chain carries TRBV11-2 and TRBJ2-5, with 8 positions matching TRBD1. J lost 5 bases, V lost 4 bases, and 3 bases had no gene match. The CDR3 spans 13 residues. Germline CDR1 SGHAT, CDR2 FQNNGV.

The V call is TRBV2, the J call TRBJ2-3; D ambiguous. The V gene's germline CDR1 is SNHLY and CDR2 FYNNEI. There are 12 residues in the CDR3. V lost 6 bases and J lost 0, with 4 bases in between. The CDR3 reads CASRTSTDTQYF. DNA for the CDR3: TGTGCCAGCAGGACTAGCACAGATACGCAGTATTTT.

The CDR3 loop reads CASSLVGGKAYEQYF. CDR3 DNA: TGTGCCAGCAGCTTAGTTGGCGGGAAGGCCTACGAGCAGTACTTC. The V call is TRBV11-2, the J call TRBJ2-5, with a weak D call TRBD2 (6 bases). The J call may be faulty, since TRBJ2-7 better matches the DNA end. Germline V gene sequence: CDR1 SGHAT, CDR2 FQNNGV. The CDR3 consists of 15 residues.

This chain connects TRBV11-1 to TRBJ2-5; the D gene could be TRBD1 or TRBD2 (5 bases each). Germline V gene lookup returns CDR1 SGHAT and CDR2 FQDESV (reference sequence). The V gene lost 4 bases and the J gene lost 0 bases, with 24 bases spanning the gap. The CDR3 is 19 residues long. In DNA, the CDR3 is TGTGCCAGCAGCTCTATTAAGTTGAGGGGAACTTTAAACCAAGAGACCCAGTACTTC. This translates into CASSSIKLRGTLNQETQYF.

The rearrangement joins TRBV5-1 to TRBJ2-3, with D possibly matching TRBD2 (5 bases). The length of the CDR3 is 15 residues. Trimming pared 5 bases from V and 4 bases from J, leaving 17 bases between. The germline gives CDR1 SGHRS, CDR2 YFSETQ. CDR3 amino acids: CASRTRTGSPDTQYF. The CDR3 region has the DNA TGCGCCAGCAGAACGAGAACGGGATCTCCAGATACGCAGTATTTT.

The gene calls are TRBV10-1 and TRBJ2-5, with TRBD2 identical over 10 bases. This CDR3 spans 15 amino acids. CDR1 is WNHNN, CDR2 SYGVQD, per germline (reference sequence). After removal of 2 bases from V and 4 bases from J, the junction contained 4 bases not matched to a gene. CDR3 DNA sequence: TGCGCCAGCAGTGAGACTAGCGGGACAGCAGAGACCCAGTACTTC. Amino acid sequence: CASSETSGTAETQYF.

This clone was detected once. The chain employs TRBV6-1 and TRBJ1-2; D call uncertain. This CDR3 has 12 residues. The germline V gene has CDR1 MNHNS and CDR2 SASEGT. The germline V and J ends were trimmed by 7 bases and 8 bases, with 14 bases remaining between them. The CDR3 DNA follows: TGTGCCAGCAATTGGTCGGGAGGCGGCTACACCTTC. It codes for CASNWSGGGYTF.

The chain links TRBV19 to TRBJ2-3, with a possible D match to TRBD2 (5 bases). Germline loops: CDR1 LNHDA, CDR2 SQIVND (reference sequence). The CDR3 covers 14 residues. V was shortened by 6 bases and J by 1 base, with 11 bases between the two germline ends. DNA of the CDR3: TGTGCCAGTAGAAGAGTTAGCGGCACAGATACGCAGTATTTT. It translates to CASRRVSGTDTQYF.

The chain combines TRBV11-1 with TRBJ2-3; TRBD2 aligns across 9 bases. From germline, CDR1 is SGHAT and CDR2 FQDESV (reference sequence). V lost 7 bases to trimming and J lost 2 bases; unmatched junction nucleotides: 4. There are 14 residues in the CDR3. The CDR3 here is CASNSSGITDTQYF. CDR3 DNA: TGTGCCAGCAACTCTAGCGGGATCACAGATACGCAGTATTTT. Filled out from reference TRBV11-1 and TRBJ2-3, the complete variable domain reads EAEVAQSPRYKITEKSQAVAFWCDPISGHATLYWYRQILGQGPELLVQFQDESVVDDSQLPKDRFSAERLKGVDSTLKIQPAELGDSAMYLCASNSSGITDTQYFGPGTRLTVL.

This sequence joins TRBV5-1 and TRBJ2-1; 11 nucleotides line up with TRBD1. Trimming removed 7 bases from V and 4 bases from J; junction bases left unmatched: 7. CDR3 length: 15 amino acids. Germline V gene sequence: CDR1 SGHRS, CDR2 YFSETQ. CDR3 protein: CASGPGQGAYNEQFF. The CDR3 DNA reads TGCGCCAGCGGCCCCGGACAGGGGGCTTACAATGAGCAGTTCTTC.

This chain connects TRBV5-1 to TRBJ2-5; 8 bases are a match to TRBD2. Germline-derived CDR1 and CDR2 are SGHRS and YFSETQ. The V gene end was trimmed by 3 bases and the J gene end by 5 bases; junction bases not matched to a gene: 12. CDR3 length equals 16 residues. CDR3 residues: CASSWGPGGPAETQYF. CDR3 DNA: TGCGCCAGCAGCTGGGGACCGGGAGGGCCGGCGGAGACCCAGTACTTC.

V usage is TRBV7-2 and J usage is TRBJ2-7; D may be TRBD2 (5 bases). CDR1 SGHTA and CDR2 FQGNSA come from the germline V gene. V dropped 4 bases and J dropped 5 bases, with 12 bases sitting between them. This CDR3 comprises 13 residues. The CDR3, as DNA: TGTGCCAGCAGCTCCGAGGGCACCCACGAGCAGTACTTC. Protein product: CASSSEGTHEQYF.

This sequence joins TRBV27 and TRBJ2-7; D may be TRBD2 (5 bases). V dropped 6 bases and J dropped 1 base, with 19 bases sitting between them. The CDR3 totals 16 residues. Germline values: CDR1 MNHEY, CDR2 SMNVEV (reference sequence). In nucleotides, the CDR3 is TGTGCCAGCAGCCGAGGGCCAACCCCTTCTTCCTACGAGCAGTACTTC. Translating gives CASSRGPTPSSYEQYF.

The V gene is TRBV12-5, the J gene TRBJ2-1; D not resolved. CDR1 LGHNT and CDR2 FRNRAP come from the germline V gene. V was pared by 2 bases and J by 6 bases, with 11 bases between. This CDR3 spans 14 amino acids. The CDR3 here is CASGLTLSVNEQFF. The CDR3 DNA follows: TGTGCTAGTGGTTTGACGCTCAGCGTCAATGAGCAGTTCTTC.

This clone was counted once. V is TRBV19 and J is TRBJ2-2; D not certain. There are 15 residues in the CDR3. The V gene's germline CDR1 is LNHDA and CDR2 SQIVND (reference sequence). Deletions cut 5 bases from V and 0 bases from J, with 10 bases between. The CDR3 reads CASSHQFANTGELFF. As DNA, the CDR3 is TGTGCCAGTAGTCATCAATTCGCGAACACCGGGGAGCTGTTTTTT.

The V call is TRBV19, the J call TRBJ1-5; 7 nucleotides match TRBD1. The V gene's germline CDR1 is LNHDA and CDR2 SQIVND (reference sequence). J was trimmed by 6 bases and V by 6 bases; bases with no gene match: 11. The CDR3 spans 15 residues. The CDR3 region is CASSIPGHRGQPQHF. The DNA of the CDR3 is TGTGCCAGTAGCATCCCGGGACACAGGGGTCAGCCCCAGCATTTT.

This chain uses TRBV9 with TRBJ2-7; D unresolved. V was cut by 0 bases and J by 4 bases, with 8 bases left in between. The germline CDR1 and CDR2 sequences are SGDLS and YYNGEE. The CDR3 consists of 13 residues. In nucleotides, the CDR3 is TGTGCCAGCAGCGTAGGTCAGGAATACGAGCAGTACTTC. Amino acid sequence: CASSVGQEYEQYF. The full variable domain, with the rest looked up from reference TRBV9 and TRBJ2-7, is DSGVTQTPKHLITATGQRVTLRCSPRSGDLSVYWYQQSLDQGLQFLIQYYNGEERAKGNILERFSAQQFPDLHSELNLSSLELGDSALYFCASSVGQEYEQYFGPGTRLTVT.

V gene TRBV7-8 combines with J gene TRBJ2-1; 9 nucleotides match TRBD2. The germline CDR1 and CDR2 sequences are SGHVS and FQNEAQ. The CDR3 loop spans 17 amino acids. Germline trimming cut 5 bases from V and 8 bases from J; bases unmatched to any gene: 16. CDR3 sequence reads: CASSRRRRAGGSDEQFF. CDR3 sequence (DNA): TGTGCCAGCAGCCGTAGGAGGAGAGCGGGAGGAAGTGATGAGCAGTTCTTC.

This chain links TRBV11-2 with TRBJ2-1, with TRBD2 matching over 9 bases. Germline CDR1 reads SGHAT; CDR2 reads FQNNGV. The junction had 6 bases not matched to a gene; V was cut back by 2 bases and J by 7 bases. The CDR3 has 15 residues. The chain's CDR3 is CASSLIAGVANEQFF. DNA for the CDR3: TGTGCCAGCAGCTTAATAGCGGGAGTAGCTAATGAGCAGTTCTTC.

The rearrangement links TRBV5-5 to TRBJ2-7; D gene unclear. The CDR3 extends over 11 amino acids. Germline CDR1 and CDR2: SGHKS and YYEKEE (reference sequence). V was pared by 2 bases and J by 7 bases, with 7 bases between. The CDR3 DNA reads as TGTGCCAGCAGCTTAATAGAAGAGCAGTACTTC. Encoded protein: CASSLIEEQYF.

The gene calls are TRBV5-1 and TRBJ2-3; 12 bases align to TRBD2. The CDR3 runs to 16 residues. The V and J ends lost 4 bases and 2 bases, in that order; junction bases with no gene match: 5. CDR1 is SGHRS, CDR2 YFSETQ, per germline. CDR3 bases: TGCGCCAGCAGCGGAGGACTAGCGGGAAACACAGATACGCAGTATTTT. Translation: CASSGGLAGNTDTQYF.

This chain joins TRBV9 and TRBJ2-7; 7 positions match TRBD2. The CDR3 loop spans 14 amino acids. The V gene's germline CDR1 is SGDLS and CDR2 YYNGEE. V lost 0 bases and J lost 1; bases outside the gene matches: 1. CDR3 sequence reads: CASSVVSGSYEQYF. The CDR3, as DNA: TGTGCCAGCAGCGTAGTTAGCGGGTCCTACGAGCAGTACTTC.

The chain uses TRBV7-2 and TRBJ2-2; perhaps TRBD2 as D (6 bases). Looked up from germline, CDR1 is SGHTA and CDR2 is FQGNSA. Trimming cost V 5 bases and J 4 bases, with 20 bases left between them. The CDR3 is 17 residues long. Here the CDR3 reads CASSKQRLVVGTGELFF. The CDR3, as DNA: TGTGCCAGCAGCAAACAGAGACTAGTTGTGGGCACCGGGGAGCTGTTTTTT.

Worth noting for this clone: Other DNA sequences in the sample encode the same CDR3. The rearrangement joins TRBV18 to TRBJ2-3; D possibly corresponds to TRBD2 (6 bases). The CDR3 loop spans 15 amino acids. V was trimmed by 1 base and J by 4 bases, leaving 12 bases between them. From germline, CDR1 is KGHSH and CDR2 LQKENI. The CDR3: CASSPQGPGADTQYF. The CDR3 DNA reads TGTGCCAGCTCACCACAGGGGCCGGGGGCAGATACGCAGTATTTT.

As concerns this clone: A much larger clone is a single base away; this may be a read error. This chain connects TRBV7-2 to TRBJ2-2; D is ambiguous. The V gene lost 4 bases and the J gene lost 3 bases, with 3 bases spanning the gap. The germline CDR1 and CDR2 sequences are SGHTA and FQGNSA. This CDR3 spans 12 amino acids. This chain's CDR3 is CASSSYTGELFF. In nucleotides, the CDR3 is TGTGCCAGCAGCTCCTACACCGGGGAGCTGTTTTTT.

The V gene is TRBV18, the J gene TRBJ2-1; perhaps TRBD2 as D (6 bases). The CDR3 covers 13 residues. Looked up from germline, CDR1 is KGHSH and CDR2 is LQKENI. V was trimmed by 4 bases and J by 7 bases, leaving 11 bases between them. The CDR3 bases are TGTGCCAGCTCACAAACCCGGGGGAATGAGCAGTTCTTC. Its protein product is CASSQTRGNEQFF.